This T cell receptor beta chain was documented in a study of identical twins. Germline-derived CDR1 and CDR2 are LGHNA and YNFKEQ. V lost 1 base and J 1 base, leaving 27 bases between the germline ends. The CDR3 contains 21 residues. The sample holds a few counts of this clonotype. Its cognate antigen is unknown. TCRdb independently ran MiXCR on the 5' RACE reads; one entry per CDR3 protein. The profile shows around 570,000 distinct CDR3 sequences, more than 9% of them singletons. Findings and caveats of the study: Among beta out-of-frame sequences, excess sharing between twins appeared weaker. A partial confounding effect on zero-insertion analyses could come from invariant MAIT and iNKT cells.

All donors were healthy, and all were Caucasian. The data were also submitted as part of a second study, on yellow fever vaccine responses in identical twins. That paper adds: Twins reportedly showed a vaccine T cell response that seemed partly convergent and partly personalized.

The sequencing sample was made of PBMCs. The genes are TRBV4-2 and TRBJ2-3; unclear D gene. The sequence was collected from a woman aged 18-29 years in good health. In nucleotides, the CDR3 is TGTGCCAGCAGCCAAGCTATGTTCTCGCTGATCTCGGCAGGAGGCACAGATACGCAGTATTTT. Translation: CASSQAMFSLISAGGTDTQYF.